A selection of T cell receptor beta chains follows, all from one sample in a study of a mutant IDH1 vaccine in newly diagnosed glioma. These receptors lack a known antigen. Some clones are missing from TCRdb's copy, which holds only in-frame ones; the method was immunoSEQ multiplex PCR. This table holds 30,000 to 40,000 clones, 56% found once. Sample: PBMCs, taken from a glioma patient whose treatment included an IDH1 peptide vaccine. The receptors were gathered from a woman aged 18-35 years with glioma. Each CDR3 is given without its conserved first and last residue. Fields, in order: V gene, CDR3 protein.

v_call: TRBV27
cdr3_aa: ASEGSDGETQY

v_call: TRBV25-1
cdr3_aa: ASSQSRDGGYGYT

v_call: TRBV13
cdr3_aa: ASSLSLRTGYNEQF

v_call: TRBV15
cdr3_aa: ATSRDFKGSGNQPQH

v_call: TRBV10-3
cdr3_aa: AISETGQGKETQY

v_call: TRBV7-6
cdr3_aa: ASSLDGLGVWNYEQY

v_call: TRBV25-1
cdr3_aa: ASTKGHGYGYT

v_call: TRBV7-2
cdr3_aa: ASSLLRLDLLEDNEQF

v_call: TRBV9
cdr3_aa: ASAFKQGSPFSGANVLT

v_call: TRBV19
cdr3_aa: ASRRTVSTRGYT

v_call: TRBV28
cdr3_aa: ANSRSNQPQH

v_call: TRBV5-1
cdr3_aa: ASSLKDRGKQF

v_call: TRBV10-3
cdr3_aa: AIRKGQGQETQY

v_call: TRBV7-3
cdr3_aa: ASSLWGKSSYNEQF

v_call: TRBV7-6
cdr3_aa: ASSLRQGGVNTEAF

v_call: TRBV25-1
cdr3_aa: ASSELQGNTGELF

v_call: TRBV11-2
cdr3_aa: ASSLVPDYEQY

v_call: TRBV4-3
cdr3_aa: ASSQEAGLGQETQY

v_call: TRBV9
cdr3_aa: ASSPGTGNTGELF

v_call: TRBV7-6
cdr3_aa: ASSADDRALDTDTQY

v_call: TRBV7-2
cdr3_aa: ASGLARSSYGYT

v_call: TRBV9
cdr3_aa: ASSVGQGLAGNTIY

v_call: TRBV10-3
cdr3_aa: AISRSGEETQY

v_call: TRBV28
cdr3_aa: ASSQTGQVYGYT

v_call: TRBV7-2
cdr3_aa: ASSLAWASSYGYT

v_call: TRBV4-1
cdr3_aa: ASSRRDTYEQY

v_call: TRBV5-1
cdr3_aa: ASGRGANYEQY

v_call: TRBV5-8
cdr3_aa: ASSLSQGRAYGYT

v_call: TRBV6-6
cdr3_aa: ASSFYAFPNTGELF

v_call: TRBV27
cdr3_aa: ASRDRAGYT

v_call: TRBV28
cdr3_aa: ASSSGDRNTIY

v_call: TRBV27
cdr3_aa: ASTPGQGNTEAF

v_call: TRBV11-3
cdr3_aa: ASSLLESPEAF

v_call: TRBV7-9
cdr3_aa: ASSWDTEAF

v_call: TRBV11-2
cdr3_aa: ASSLGTGTYNSPLH

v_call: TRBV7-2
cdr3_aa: ASSLTSGGGNEQF

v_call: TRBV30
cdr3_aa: AWSVQGAEAF

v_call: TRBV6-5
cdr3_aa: ASVNRGVGEAF

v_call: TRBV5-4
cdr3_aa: ASSSQGPNEKLF

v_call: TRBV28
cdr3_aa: ASSLSVNTEAF

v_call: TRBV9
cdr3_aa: ASSVVAGTEAF

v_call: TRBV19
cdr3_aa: ASRWGPNSYEQY